Here is one T cell receptor (beta chain) with its context. Its antigen remains unidentified. These data are taken from a study of beta chain features in type 1 diabetes. At the level of the study: Investigators examined some 100,000,000 sorted cells across all samples. Study-wide points: When Type 1 diabetes patients were examined, their TCRB CDR3s proved moderately but significantly shorter in all four CD4+ subsets.

As every portion of the isolated RNA was reverse transcribed, the sequencing read expressed TCRB transcripts. Sequencing used immunoSEQ multiplex PCR; TCRdb keeps in-frame clones, though not all of them. This table holds some 350,000 clones, over 8.5% found once. The material sequenced was central memory CD4+ T cells from blood. This receptor was identified in a man aged 25-40 years with type 1 diabetes.

CDR3 residues: CASTLKTAGETQYF. The CDR3 DNA reads TGTGCCAGCACCCTAAAAACCGCCGGGGAGACCCAGTACTTC. The chain couples TRBV7-8 to TRBJ2-5; D remains unclear. The CDR3 spans 14 residues. Per the germline V gene, CDR1 is SGHVS and CDR2 is FQNEAQ. Trimming took off 7 bases at V and 5 bases at J, with 17 bases between the two ends.